The clone carrying this T cell receptor beta chain was detected only once. This entry belongs to a study of CD8 T cells in Susac syndrome. The germline V gene has CDR1 LGHDT and CDR2 YNNKEL (reference sequence). The CDR3 runs 14 residues. Unmatched junction bases numbered 3, after V lost 1 base and J lost 4 bases. Random-hexamer reverse transcription was applied to about 0.45 to 1 ug RNA. TCRdb independently ran MiXCR on the immunoSEQ multiplex PCR reads; one entry per CDR3 protein. This sample has over 350,000 distinct CDR3 sequences, with around 83% found just once. The source is a human donor with multiple sclerosis. This chain joins TRBV3-1 and TRBJ2-5; 7 bases match TRBD2. The source material was CD8+ T cells from PBMCs. In DNA form, the CDR3 reads TGTGCCAGCAGCCAAGTACCGGGGGGAGAGACCCAGTACTTC. Amino acids: CASSQVPGGETQYF.